This T cell receptor (beta chain) originates from a study of T cell responses to AZD1222 COVID-19 vaccine. CDR1 and CDR2 from the germline V gene are LGHNA and YSLEER. The length of the CDR3 is 16 residues. Trimming took off 0 bases at V and 1 base at J, with 12 bases between the two ends. In the case of this clone: As yet, its antigen is unknown.

Regarding the study as a whole: Per reports, nearly half of all spike-specific TCRs target regions that are unmutated in variants.

Profiled with immunoSEQ multiplex PCR; TCRdb holds only in-frame clones, not every one. The data contain 200,000 or so clones, around 89% of them seen just once; the ten biggest clones take up around 5.8%. The sample here was peripheral blood, taken on day 0 of AZD1222 vaccination. V usage is TRBV4-3 and J usage is TRBJ1-1; D perhaps matches TRBD1 (5 bases). This clonotype was sampled from an adult in good health. Written as DNA, the CDR3 is TGCGCCAGCAGCCAAGATGTGCAGGGAAGGAACACTGAAGCTTTCTTT. This gives the protein CASSQDVQGRNTEAFF.